This paragraph reports one T cell receptor beta chain. This clone's antigen is unknown. Base qualities were left out, and no much larger clone turns up one base away. The method behind the library was the immunoSEQ multiplex PCR assay. In TCRdb, the immuneACCESS table is reduced to in-frame sequences with V and J assigned. These tables do not hold every clone; where another copy was compared, an unresolved V gene accounts for under half, and the others remain unexplained. The sample table holds about 28,000 clones, of which roughly 89% were seen once. Approximately 0.77% of the sample goes to the ten largest clones. Trimmed from V: 5 bases; trimmed from J: 6 bases; junction bases lacking a gene match: 9. CDR1 SEHNR and CDR2 FQNEAQ are derived from the germline V gene (reference sequence). The CDR3 spans 15 residues, from the cysteine through the phenylalanine. Of the read, only the CDR3 DNA is kept; its 45 bases are in frame from base 1.

The data were taken from a study of T cell changes during pregnancy in multiple sclerosis (dated by TCRdb to 2018 to 2020). Turning to the overall study: Changes in the T cell repertoire over the course of pregnancy were examined in this study in women with multiple sclerosis.

This receptor was obtained from a female donor with multiple sclerosis, enrolled in a pregnancy study. The material was CD4+ T cells from peripheral blood mononuclear cells, obtained in the second trimester of pregnancy. The chain uses TRBV7-9 and TRBJ2-2; TRBD1 fits 7 bases in the junction. The DNA sequence follows: TGTGCCAGCAGCGATAAGACAGGGCGGTCCGGGGAGCTGTTTTTT. It codes for CASSDKTGRSGELFF.